The text below deals with one T cell receptor beta chain. Its matching antigen is unknown. This record comes from a study of CD8 T cells in Susac syndrome. Across the whole study: Blood was drawn from Susac syndrome patients while they were therapy-naive, on corticosteroids, or on intravenous immunoglobulin alone.

Bulk CD8+ and CD4+ cells came from magnetic negative isolation; CD8+ TEMRA by FACS. An input of about 0.45 to 1 ug of RNA was subjected to reverse transcription using random hexamers. Across 54 Vbeta and 13 Jbeta, TCR beta CDR3 was amplified with immunoSEQ multiplex PCR. One entry per CDR3 protein results from TCRdb running MiXCR on the immunoSEQ multiplex PCR reads. The sample holds 150,000 to 200,000 distinct CDR3 sequences, 85% to 95% seen once. Findings of the study overall: Total CD8+ repertoires held 15 to 20 Susac-specific public clones, while CD8+ TEMRA repertoires held a few.

CDR1 and CDR2 (germline): SGHDT, YYEEEE. The CDR3 contains 15 residues. Trimming removed 1 base at V and 0 bases at J, with 11 bases between. The source material was CD8+ T cells from PBMCs. This sequence was found in a human donor with Susac syndrome. The chain joins TRBV5-6 to TRBJ2-7, with D perhaps matching TRBD1 (5 bases). The CDR3 sequence: CASSLSDSTSYEQYF. The CDR3 nucleotides are TGTGCCAGCAGCTTGTCCGACAGCACCTCCTACGAGCAGTACTTC.